A single sample gave rise to the 10 T cell receptor beta chains below, sequenced in a study of CD8 T cells in ankylosing spondylitis. Overall study results and limits: Seemingly distinctive of ankylosing spondylitis blood was a TCR beta motif formed by eight highly homologous variants.

TCRdb redid the calling of the 5' RACE reads with MiXCR, one entry per CDR3 protein. Among about 750,000 distinct CDR3 sequences listed, about 20% were seen once. For these receptors, no antigen is known. Input material: blood, either unsorted or a sorted T cell fraction (not recorded which). These receptors came from a male donor with ankylosing spondylitis.

This clonotype was counted ten times or more. CDR3 sequence (DNA): TGTGCCAGCAGCTCAGGAGAAAGGACTAGCGGGAGTTTTGAGCAGTTCTTC. Its protein product is CASSSGERTSGSFEQFF. The chain uses TRBV4-2 and TRBJ2-1; 13 bases fit TRBD2. The CDR3 contains 17 residues. CDR1 and CDR2 (germline): LGHNA, YNFKEQ. V gave up 5 bases and J gave up 9 bases; unmatched junction bases: 13.

This clonotype turned up a few times. The V call is TRBV15, the J call TRBJ1-1; D not resolved. The CDR3 runs to 16 residues. The V gene's germline CDR1 is LNHNV and CDR2 YYDKDF (reference sequence). V dropped 1 base and J dropped 0 bases, with 12 bases sitting between them. CDR3 loop: CATSRGAVVVNTEAFF. CDR3 in DNA: TGTGCCACCAGCAGAGGGGCAGTCGTTGTGAACACTGAAGCTTTCTTT.

This clonotype was detected only a few times. The chain uses TRBV6-4 and TRBJ2-1, with TRBD1 identical over 11 bases. The CDR3 sequence is 14 residues long. Germline assignment: CDR1 MRHNA and CDR2 SNTAGT. V shed 4 bases, J shed 5 bases, and the junction held 1 base outside the gene matches. The CDR3: CASSGDRGNNEQFF. As DNA, the CDR3 is TGTGCCAGCAGTGGGGACAGGGGGAACAATGAGCAGTTCTTC.

The chain is built from TRBV20-1 and TRBJ1-1; tentatively, D is TRBD1 (5 bases). This CDR3 spans 18 amino acids. Per germline, CDR1 DFQATT and CDR2 SNEGSKA (reference sequence). The V and J ends lost 2 bases and 0 bases respectively, with 22 bases between them. DNA for the CDR3: TGCAGTGCTAGACCTCGCCCTAGGGGCCCAGGCATGAACACTGAAGCTTTCTTT. Translating gives CSARPRPRGPGMNTEAFF.

This clonotype showed up just a few times. This chain joins TRBV20-1 and TRBJ2-7; 11 bases map to TRBD2. V trimming: 6 bases; J trimming: 4 bases; junction bases outside the gene matches: 5. The CDR3 spans 13 residues. CDR1 and CDR2 from the germline V gene are DFQATT and SNEGSKA (reference sequence). The chain's CDR3 is CSALGTSGYEQYF. The CDR3, as DNA: TGCAGTGCCCTTGGGACTAGCGGTTACGAGCAGTACTTC.

This chain joins TRBV20-1 and TRBJ2-1, with 8 bases that match TRBD2. The CDR3 consists of 12 residues. Germline loops: CDR1 DFQATT, CDR2 SNEGSKA (reference sequence). CDR3 in amino acids: CSRGAGAIEQFF. In DNA form, the CDR3 reads TGCAGCCGGGGAGCGGGGGCCATAGAGCAGTTCTTC.

The V and J genes are TRBV4-2 and TRBJ2-6; perhaps TRBD2 as D (5 bases). Germline values: CDR1 LGHNA, CDR2 YNFKEQ. The CDR3 is made up of 17 amino acids. V dropped 0 bases and J dropped 1 base, with 10 bases sitting between them. CDR3 sequence reads: CASSQDLGGSGANVLTF. CDR3 DNA: TGTGCCAGCAGCCAAGATCTAGGAGGATCTGGGGCCAACGTCCTGACTTTC.

The gene calls are TRBV4-2 and TRBJ1-2, with 8 bases identical to TRBD1. The CDR3 consists of 15 residues. J was trimmed by 6 bases and V by 3 bases; bases with no gene match: 9. Germline assignment: CDR1 LGHNA and CDR2 YNFKEQ. The CDR3 is CASSQLGDRTDGYTF. The CDR3 bases are TGTGCCAGCAGCCAGCTGGGGGACAGGACAGATGGCTACACCTTC.

There are a few counts of this clonotype. The chain recombines TRBV6-1 with TRBJ1-1, with TRBD1 as a possible D gene (5 bases). The CDR3 runs 17 residues. From germline, CDR1 is MNHNS and CDR2 SASEGT. Trimming shortened V by 6 bases and J by 3 bases, and 23 bases separated the two germline ends. The CDR3, as DNA: TGTGCCAGCAGAACTGCGGGCTCTAAGGGGAAGGACACTGAAGCTTTCTTT. Translating it yields CASRTAGSKGKDTEAFF.

Only a few counts were recorded for this clonotype. The chain recombines TRBV19 with TRBJ2-3; TRBD1 is a possible D gene (7 bases). The germline V and J ends were trimmed by 6 bases and 0 bases, with 13 bases remaining between them. This CDR3 has 15 residues. Germline lookup yields CDR1 LNHDA and CDR2 SQIVND (reference sequence). Written as DNA, the CDR3 is TGTGCCAGTAGGTCGACAGGGACTAGCACAGATACGCAGTATTTT. As protein: CASRSTGTSTDTQYF.